The subject of this entry is one T cell receptor (beta chain). This entry is derived from a study of blood T cell repertoires in COVID-19. Only in-frame clones appear in the TCRdb table, and some are missing; sequencing was by immunoSEQ multiplex PCR. The sample holds under 150,000 clones, around 87% seen once. The germline V gene encodes CDR1 SEHNR and CDR2 FQNEAQ (reference sequence). The CDR3 has 14 amino acids. V shed 6 bases and J shed 0 bases, with 11 bases lying between them. This clonotype originated in a woman in her forties or fifties who had recovered from COVID-19. The sample taken for sequencing was peripheral blood. The chain employs TRBV7-9 and TRBJ1-1; D unclear. CDR3 region: CASSFSGLNTEAFF. Here the CDR3 DNA reads TGTGCCAGCAGTTTTAGTGGGCTGAACACTGAAGCTTTCTTT. The whole variable domain, filled in from reference TRBV7-9 and TRBJ1-1, reads DTGVSQNPRHKITKRGQNVTFRCDPISEHNRLYWYRQTLGQGPEFLTYFQNEAQLEKSRLLSDRFSAERPKGSFSTLEIQRTEQGDSAMYLCASSFSGLNTEAFFGQGTRLTVV.